One T cell receptor beta chain is described in this entry. Clones were read by immunoSEQ multiplex PCR, and TCRdb kept only the in-frame ones, dropping some. The sample contains some 330,000 clones, around 87% of which appear only once. CDR1 LNHDA and CDR2 SQIVND come from the germline V gene (reference sequence). This CDR3 is 15 amino acids long. V was clipped by 3 bases and J by 4 bases, with 15 bases between them. The data are from a study of blood T cell repertoires in COVID-19. Study summary: Spain, Italy and the United States supplied samples that represented acute and convalescent COVID-19. The cDNA or gDNA used as material had been derived from T cells, B-cell-depleted T cells, or PBMCs.

The V gene is TRBV19, the J gene TRBJ1-1, with D possibly TRBD1 on 5 matching bases. The clonotype originates from a man aged 40-55 years in a cohort exposed to, infected with or recovered from COVID-19 (not recorded which). Sample: PBMCs or T cells enriched from blood (not recorded which). The CDR3 is CASSMRMGLGTEAFF. CDR3 DNA sequence: TGTGCCAGTAGTATGAGGATGGGACTGGGCACTGAAGCTTTCTTT.